This T cell receptor beta chain came from a study of T-cell reconstitution after alpha-beta-depleted transplantation in children. Library preparation (for TCRbeta) was performed with unique molecular identifiers. TCRdb called the PCR reads again in MiXCR, with one record for every CDR3 protein. Among a few hundred thousand distinct CDR3 sequences listed, approximately 9.6% were seen once. Germline V CDR1 and CDR2: DFQATT, SNEGSKA (reference sequence). This CDR3 region has 17 residues. V was clipped by 0 bases and J by 2 bases; unmatched bases: 10. Many counts were recorded for this clonotype. The chain combines TRBV20-1 with TRBJ2-7, with 10 nucleotides matching TRBD2. The receptor comes from a human donor who donated a stem cell graft to a child with SCID. The sample here was PBMCs from the stem cell graft donor, taken from the stem cell graft. The CDR3 reads CSARDQPSSGGTYEQYF. The CDR3 DNA reads as TGCAGTGCTAGAGATCAGCCCTCTAGCGGGGGAACCTACGAGCAGTACTTC.